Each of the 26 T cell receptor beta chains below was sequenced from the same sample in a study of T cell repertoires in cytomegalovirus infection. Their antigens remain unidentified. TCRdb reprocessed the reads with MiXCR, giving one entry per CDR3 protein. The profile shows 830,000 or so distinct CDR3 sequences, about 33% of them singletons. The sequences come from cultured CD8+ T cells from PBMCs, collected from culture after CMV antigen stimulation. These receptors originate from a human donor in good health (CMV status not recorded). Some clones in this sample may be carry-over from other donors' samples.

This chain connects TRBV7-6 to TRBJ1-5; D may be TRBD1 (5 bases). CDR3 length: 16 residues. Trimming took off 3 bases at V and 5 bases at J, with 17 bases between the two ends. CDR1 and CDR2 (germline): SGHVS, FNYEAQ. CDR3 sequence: CASSLISGLPYQPQHF. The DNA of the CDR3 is TGTGCCAGCAGCTTGATTTCGGGACTGCCTTATCAGCCCCAGCATTTT. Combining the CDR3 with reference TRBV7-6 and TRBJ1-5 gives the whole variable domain GAGVSQSPRYKVTKRGQDVALRCDPISGHVSLYWYRQALGQGPEFLTYFNYEAQQDKSGLPNDRFSAERPEGSISTLTIQRTEQRDSAMYRCASSLISGLPYQPQHFGDGTRLSIL.

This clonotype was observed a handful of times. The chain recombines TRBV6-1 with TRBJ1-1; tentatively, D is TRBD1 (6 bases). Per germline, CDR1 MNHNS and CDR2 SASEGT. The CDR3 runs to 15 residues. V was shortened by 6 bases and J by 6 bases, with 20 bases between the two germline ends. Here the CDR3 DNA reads TGTGCCAGCAGCGTGGGGGACACAGGTTGGGCTGAAGCTTTCTTT. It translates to CASSVGDTGWAEAFF.

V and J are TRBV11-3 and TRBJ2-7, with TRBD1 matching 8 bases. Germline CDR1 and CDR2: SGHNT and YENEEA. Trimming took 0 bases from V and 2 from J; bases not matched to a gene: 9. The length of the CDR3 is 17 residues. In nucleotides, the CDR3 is TGTGCCAGCAGCTTAGACCCCGACAGGGGCTCAGCCTACGAGCAGTACGTC. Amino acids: CASSLDPDRGSAYEQYV.

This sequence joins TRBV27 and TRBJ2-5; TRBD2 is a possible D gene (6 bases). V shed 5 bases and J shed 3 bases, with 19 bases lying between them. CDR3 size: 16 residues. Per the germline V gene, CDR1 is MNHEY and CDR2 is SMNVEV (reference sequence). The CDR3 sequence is CASSRSLGRTKETQYF. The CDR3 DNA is TGTGCCAGCAGTAGAAGCCTGGGACGGACTAAAGAGACCCAGTACTTC.

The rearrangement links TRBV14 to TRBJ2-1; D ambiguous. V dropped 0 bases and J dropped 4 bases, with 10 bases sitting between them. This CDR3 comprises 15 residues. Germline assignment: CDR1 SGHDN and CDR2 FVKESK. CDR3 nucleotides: TGTGCCAGCAGCCAAGACTTCTCCATATACAATGAGCAGTTCTTC. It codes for CASSQDFSIYNEQFF.

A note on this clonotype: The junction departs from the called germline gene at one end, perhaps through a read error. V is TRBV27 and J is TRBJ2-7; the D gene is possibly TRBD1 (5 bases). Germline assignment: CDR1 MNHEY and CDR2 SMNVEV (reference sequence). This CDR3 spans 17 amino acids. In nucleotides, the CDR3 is TGTGCCAACAGTTTAAGTGGGGCGACGTTCCTCTCCTACGAGCAGTACTTC. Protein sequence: CANSLSGATFLSYEQYF.

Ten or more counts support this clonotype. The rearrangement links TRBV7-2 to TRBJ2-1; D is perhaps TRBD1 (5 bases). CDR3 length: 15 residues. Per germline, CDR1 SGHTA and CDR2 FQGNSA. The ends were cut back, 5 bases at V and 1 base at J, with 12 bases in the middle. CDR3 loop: CASSEEGVSYNEQFF. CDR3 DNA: TGTGCCAGCAGCGAAGAAGGGGTGTCCTACAATGAGCAGTTCTTC.

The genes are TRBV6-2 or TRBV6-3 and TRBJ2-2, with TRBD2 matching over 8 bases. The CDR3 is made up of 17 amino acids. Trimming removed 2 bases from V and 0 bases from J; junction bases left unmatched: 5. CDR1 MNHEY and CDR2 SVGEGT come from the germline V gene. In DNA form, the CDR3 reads TGTGCCAGCAGTTACCTGGTAGCGGGGACGAACACCGGGGAGCTGTTTTTT. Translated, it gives CASSYLVAGTNTGELFF.

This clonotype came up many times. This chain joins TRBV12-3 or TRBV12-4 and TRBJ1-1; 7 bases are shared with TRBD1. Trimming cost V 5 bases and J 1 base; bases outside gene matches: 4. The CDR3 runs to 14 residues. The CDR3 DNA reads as TGTGCCAGCAGTCCACAGGGGAAGAACACTGAAGCTTTCTTT. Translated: CASSPQGKNTEAFF.

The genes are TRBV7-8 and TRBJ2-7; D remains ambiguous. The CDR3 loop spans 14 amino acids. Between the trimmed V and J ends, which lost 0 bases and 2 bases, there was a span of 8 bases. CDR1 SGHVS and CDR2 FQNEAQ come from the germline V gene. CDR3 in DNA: TGTGCCAGCAGCTTAGCGCCCCCTCCCTACGAGCAGTACTTC. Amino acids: CASSLAPPPYEQYF.

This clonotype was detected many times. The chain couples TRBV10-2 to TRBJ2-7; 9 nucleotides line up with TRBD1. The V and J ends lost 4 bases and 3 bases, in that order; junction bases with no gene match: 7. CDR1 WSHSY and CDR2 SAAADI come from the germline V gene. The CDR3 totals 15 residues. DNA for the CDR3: TGCGCCAGCAGTGTGGCCCGGACAGGGGTCTACGAGCAGTACTTC. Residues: CASSVARTGVYEQYF.

CDR3 loop: CATSRGEDSFQETQYF. The CDR3 nucleotides are TGTGCCACCAGCAGAGGTGAGGACAGCTTCCAAGAGACCCAGTACTTC. This sequence joins TRBV15 and TRBJ2-5; possibly TRBD1 for D (6 bases). V dropped 1 base and J dropped 1 base, with 13 bases sitting between them. The CDR3 sequence is 16 residues long. In germline, CDR1 is LNHNV, CDR2 YYDKDF (reference sequence).

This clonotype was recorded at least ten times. The CDR3 here is CASTLRSSVVTNEKLFF. The CDR3 nucleotides are TGTGCCAGCACCCTTAGGTCTTCTGTGGTAACTAATGAAAAACTGTTTTTT. The chain joins TRBV7-6 to TRBJ1-4; D ambiguous. This CDR3 is built from 17 residues. Trimming pared 7 bases from V and 1 base from J, leaving 19 bases between. Germline V gene sequence: CDR1 SGHVS, CDR2 FNYEAQ.

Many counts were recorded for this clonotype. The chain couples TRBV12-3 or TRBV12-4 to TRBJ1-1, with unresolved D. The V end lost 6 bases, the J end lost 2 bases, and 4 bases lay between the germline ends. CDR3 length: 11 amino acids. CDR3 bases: TGTGCCAGCAGCTTTAACACTGAAGCTTTCTTT. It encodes CASSFNTEAFF.

The CDR3 DNA follows: TGTGCCACCAGCAGTCCCGGGGATTACACTGAAGCTTTCTTT. It codes for CATSSPGDYTEAFF. The chain combines TRBV15 with TRBJ1-1; D is uncertain. Trimming took off 3 bases at V and 3 bases at J, with 11 bases between the two ends. The CDR3 loop spans 14 amino acids. CDR1 is LNHNV and CDR2 is YYDKDF in the germline V gene (reference sequence).

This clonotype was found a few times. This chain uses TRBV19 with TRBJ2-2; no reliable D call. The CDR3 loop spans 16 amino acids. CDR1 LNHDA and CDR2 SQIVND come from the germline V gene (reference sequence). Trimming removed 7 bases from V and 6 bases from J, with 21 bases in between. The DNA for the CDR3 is TGTGCCAGTATACAACTACCGGGTCCCGCAGCCGGGGAGCTGTTTTTT. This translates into CASIQLPGPAAGELFF.

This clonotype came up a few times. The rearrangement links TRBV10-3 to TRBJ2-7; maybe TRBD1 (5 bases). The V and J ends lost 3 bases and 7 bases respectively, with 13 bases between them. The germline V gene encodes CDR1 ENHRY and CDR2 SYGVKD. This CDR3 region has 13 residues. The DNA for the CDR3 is TGTGCCATCAGTGACCTCAGGGATAGGGAGCAGTACTTC. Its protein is CAISDLRDREQYF.

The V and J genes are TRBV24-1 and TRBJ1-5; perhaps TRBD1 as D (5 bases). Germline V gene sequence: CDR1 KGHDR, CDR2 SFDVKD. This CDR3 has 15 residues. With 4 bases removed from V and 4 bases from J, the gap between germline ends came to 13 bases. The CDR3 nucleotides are TGTGCCACCAGTGACCCCCGAGGGGCAAATCAGCCCCAGCATTTT. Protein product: CATSDPRGANQPQHF.

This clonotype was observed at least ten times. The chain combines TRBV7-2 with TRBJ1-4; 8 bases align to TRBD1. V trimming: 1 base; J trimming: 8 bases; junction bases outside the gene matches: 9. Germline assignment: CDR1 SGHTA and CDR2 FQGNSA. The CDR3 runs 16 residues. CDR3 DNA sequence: TGTGCCAGCAGCTTAGACTTGACAGGGGTAGGGGAAAAACTGTTTTTT. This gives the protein CASSLDLTGVGEKLFF.

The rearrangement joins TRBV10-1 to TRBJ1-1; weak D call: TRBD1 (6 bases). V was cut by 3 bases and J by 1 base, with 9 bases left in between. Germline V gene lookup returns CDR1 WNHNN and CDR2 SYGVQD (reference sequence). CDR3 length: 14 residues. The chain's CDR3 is CASSDIQGNTEAFF. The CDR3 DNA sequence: TGCGCCAGCAGTGACATACAGGGGAACACTGAAGCTTTCTTT.

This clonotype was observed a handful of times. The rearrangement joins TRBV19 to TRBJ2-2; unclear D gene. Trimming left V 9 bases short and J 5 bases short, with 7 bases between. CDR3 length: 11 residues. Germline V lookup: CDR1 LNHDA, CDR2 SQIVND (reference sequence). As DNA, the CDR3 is TGTGCCAGGCCTTTAACCGGGGAGCTGTTTTTT. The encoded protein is CARPLTGELFF.

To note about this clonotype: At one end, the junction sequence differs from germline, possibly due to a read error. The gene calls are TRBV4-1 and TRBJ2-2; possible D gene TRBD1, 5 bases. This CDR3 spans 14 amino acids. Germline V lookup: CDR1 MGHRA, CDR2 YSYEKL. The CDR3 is CVSSQARATGELFF. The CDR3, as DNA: TGCGTCAGCAGCCAAGCCAGGGCCACCGGGGAGCTGTTTTTT.

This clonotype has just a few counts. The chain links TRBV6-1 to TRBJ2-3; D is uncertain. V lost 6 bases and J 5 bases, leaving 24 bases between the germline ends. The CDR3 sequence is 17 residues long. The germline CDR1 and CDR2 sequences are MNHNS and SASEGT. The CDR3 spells CASSRSLGPGLGDTQYF. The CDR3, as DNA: TGTGCCAGCAGCCGGAGCCTAGGGCCTGGGTTGGGAGATACGCAGTATTTT.

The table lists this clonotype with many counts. DNA for the CDR3: TGTGCCAGCAGTGGTCGGGACAGGGTTTTGGATGAGCAGTTCTTC. Its protein product is CASSGRDRVLDEQFF. This rearrangement joins TRBV7-8 to TRBJ2-1; TRBD1 matches at 9 bases. The V gene's germline CDR1 is SGHVS and CDR2 FQNEAQ. This CDR3 is built from 15 residues. Trimming took 6 bases from V and 8 from J; bases not matched to a gene: 11.

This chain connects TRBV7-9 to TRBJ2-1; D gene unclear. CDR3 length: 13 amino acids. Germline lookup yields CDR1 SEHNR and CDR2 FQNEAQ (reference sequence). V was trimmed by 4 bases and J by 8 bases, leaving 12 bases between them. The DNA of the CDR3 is TGTGCCAGCAGCTCCTCTCGCCCTTATGAGCAGTTCTTC. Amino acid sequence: CASSSSRPYEQFF.

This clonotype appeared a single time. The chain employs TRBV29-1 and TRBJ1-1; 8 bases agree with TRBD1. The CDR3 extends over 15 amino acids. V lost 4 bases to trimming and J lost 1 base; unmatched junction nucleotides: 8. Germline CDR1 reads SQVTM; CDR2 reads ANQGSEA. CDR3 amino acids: CSVGGQEYQNTEAFF. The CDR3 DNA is TGCAGCGTTGGGGGACAGGAGTACCAGAACACTGAAGCTTTCTTT.